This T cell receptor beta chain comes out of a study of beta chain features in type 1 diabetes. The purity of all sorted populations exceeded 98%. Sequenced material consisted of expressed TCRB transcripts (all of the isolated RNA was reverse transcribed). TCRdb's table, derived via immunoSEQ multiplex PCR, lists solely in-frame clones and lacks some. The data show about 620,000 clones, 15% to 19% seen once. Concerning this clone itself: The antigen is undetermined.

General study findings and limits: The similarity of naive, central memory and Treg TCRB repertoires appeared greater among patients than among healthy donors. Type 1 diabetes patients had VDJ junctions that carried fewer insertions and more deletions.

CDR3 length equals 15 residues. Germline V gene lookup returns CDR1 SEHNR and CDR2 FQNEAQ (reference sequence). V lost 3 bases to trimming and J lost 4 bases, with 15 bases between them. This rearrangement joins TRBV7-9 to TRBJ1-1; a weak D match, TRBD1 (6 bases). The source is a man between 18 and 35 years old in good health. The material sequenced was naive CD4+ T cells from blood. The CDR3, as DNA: TGTGCCAGCAGCTTTTACAGGGTTTCTGGCACTGAAGCTTTCTTT. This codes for CASSFYRVSGTEAFF.